The 22 T cell receptor beta chains presented below share a single source sample, sequenced in a study of cytomegalovirus exposure and HLA in healthy donors. The study ran its PCR with 60 Vbeta and 13 Jbeta primers. The assay was immunoSEQ multiplex PCR, and TCRdb's table has in-frame clones only and misses some. The data contain roughly 100,000 clones, around three quarters of them singletons. Sequenced: PBMCs. These receptors all stem from a woman between 18 and 29 years old in good health and CMV-seropositive.

This chain joins TRBV5-1 and TRBJ1-2, with a possible D match to TRBD1 (6 bases). The CDR3 is made up of 14 amino acids. Germline V gene lookup returns CDR1 SGHRS and CDR2 YFSETQ. V lost 0 bases and J lost 10, with 16 bases in between. CDR3 residues: CASSLAGGGLFYTF. The CDR3 DNA follows: TGCGCCAGCAGCTTGGCGGGGGGCGGACTTTTCTACACCTTC.

This chain connects TRBV4-3 to TRBJ1-2; D is possibly TRBD1 (5 bases). V lost 0 bases and J lost 6, with 17 bases in between. Germline CDR1 is LGHNA and CDR2 is YSLEER. The CDR3 has 16 amino acids. The CDR3 region is CASSQDRGGAVDGYTF. The CDR3 region has the DNA TGCGCCAGCAGCCAAGATCGGGGGGGAGCGGTCGATGGCTACACCTTC.

This clone was observed once. The J gene is TRBJ2-1, the V gene TRBV11-2, with D possibly TRBD1 on 5 matching bases. This CDR3 is built from 15 residues. Germline lookup yields CDR1 SGHAT and CDR2 FQNNGV. The V end lost 1 base, the J end lost 0 bases, and 7 bases lay between the germline ends. CDR3 DNA: TGTGCCAGCAGCTTAGGACAGAGCTCCTACAATGAGCAGTTCTTC. Protein: CASSLGQSSYNEQFF.

This clone was recorded once. The CDR3 bases are TGCGCCAGCAGCCCACCCGACAAGGAGACCCAGTACTTC. Its translation: CASSPPDKETQYF. This chain uses TRBV5-1 with TRBJ2-5; D is undetermined. This CDR3 contains 13 residues. Trimming left V 4 bases short and J 5 bases short, with 12 bases between. Germline V gives CDR1 SGHRS, CDR2 YFSETQ.

The chain joins TRBV15 to TRBJ1-5; D might be TRBD1 (6 bases). The CDR3 sequence is 21 residues long. Between the trimmed V and J ends, which lost 0 bases and 9 bases, there was a span of 33 bases. CDR1 is LNHNV, CDR2 YYDKDF, per germline (reference sequence). The CDR3: CATSRDSLFERDKSRNGPQHF. The CDR3 region has the DNA TGTGCCACCAGCAGAGATTCTCTTTTCGAGCGGGACAAGTCTAGGAACGGGCCCCAGCATTTT.

This clone showed up just a few times. The DNA of the CDR3 is TGTGCCAGCAGCCAAGTTTCGGCGGGAGGTGGCGAGCAGTACTTC. This encodes CASSQVSAGGGEQYF. The chain links TRBV7-9 to TRBJ2-7, with 8 bases matching TRBD2. The CDR3 runs to 15 residues. The germline V gene encodes CDR1 SEHNR and CDR2 FQNEAQ (reference sequence). The V and J ends lost 5 bases and 6 bases, in that order; junction bases with no gene match: 12.

The chain has TRBV6-5 and TRBJ1-1, with 8 bases identical to TRBD1. The germline V gene has CDR1 MNHEY and CDR2 SVGAGI. The length of the CDR3 is 14 residues. V was clipped by 7 bases and J by 1 base; unmatched bases: 5. CDR3 amino acids: CASTSGTGNTEAFF. The CDR3 nucleotides read TGTGCCAGCACCTCTGGGACAGGGAACACTGAAGCTTTCTTT.

The chain couples TRBV9 to TRBJ2-7; tentatively, D is TRBD2 (6 bases). This CDR3 has 14 residues. Trimming removed 0 bases at V and 3 bases at J, with 10 bases between. CDR1 and CDR2 (germline): SGDLS, YYNGEE. In nucleotides, the CDR3 is TGTGCCAGCAGCGTAGCTACGGGGGACTACGAGCAGTACTTC. Translated: CASSVATGDYEQYF.

The chain combines TRBV21-1 with TRBJ2-2; the DNA was not used to check the table's D call, TRBD1. TRBV21-1 is tagged as a pseudogene. The CDR3 totals 13 residues. Here the CDR3 reads CASSTRQTGELFF. The CDR3, as DNA: TGTGCCAGCAGCACTAGACAGACCGGGGAGCTGTTTTTT.

V gene TRBV4-1 combines with J gene TRBJ2-5; the match to TRBD2 covers 11 bases. The J call could be wrong; TRBJ2-7 is a better fit for the DNA end. The CDR3 totals 16 residues. Germline values: CDR1 MGHRA, CDR2 YSYEKL. CDR3 sequence: CASSQTTSGRAYEQYF. The CDR3 DNA is TGCGCCAGCAGCCAAACTACTAGCGGGAGAGCCTACGAGCAGTACTTC.

This clone was counted once. The gene calls are TRBV5-4 and TRBJ2-1; tentative D call: TRBD2 (6 bases). V dropped 0 bases and J dropped 3 bases, with 13 bases sitting between them. Germline V gene lookup returns CDR1 SGHNT and CDR2 YYREEE (reference sequence). The length of the CDR3 is 16 residues. DNA of the CDR3: TGTGCCAGCAGCTTGGCGGGGGAATATTTCTACAATGAGCAGTTCTTC. Amino acid sequence: CASSLAGEYFYNEQFF. The full variable domain, completed using reference TRBV5-4 and TRBJ2-1, is ETGVTQSPTHLIKTRGQQVTLRCSSQSGHNTVSWYQQALGQGPQFIFQYYREEENGRGNFPPRFSGLQFPNYSSELNVNALELDDSALYLCASSLAGEYFYNEQFFGPGTRLTVL.

The chain carries TRBV9 and TRBJ1-2; D might be TRBD1 (6 bases). Germline CDR1 is SGDLS and CDR2 is YYNGEE. The CDR3 has 13 amino acids. V gave up 4 bases and J gave up 4 bases, with 11 bases separating them. The CDR3 region has the DNA TGTGCCAGCAGCCCACAGGGTGGCTATGGCTACACCTTC. Translating gives CASSPQGGYGYTF.

The rearrangement uses TRBV6-5 and TRBJ1-6, with a possible D match to TRBD1 (5 bases). This CDR3 comprises 15 residues. Per germline, CDR1 MNHEY and CDR2 SVGAGI. V lost 6 bases and J lost 8, with 17 bases in between. This CDR3 reads CASRPIRGTDSPLHF. In nucleotides, the CDR3 is TGTGCCAGCAGACCAATTCGGGGGACGGATTCACCCCTCCACTTT.

The chain uses TRBV30 and TRBJ1-1; tentative D call: TRBD1 (5 bases). Germline V gene data show CDR1 as GTSNPN and CDR2 as SVGIG (reference sequence). The CDR3 runs 15 residues. Trimming cost V 2 bases and J 3 bases, with 16 bases left between them. CDR3 DNA: TGTGCCTGGAGTAAACTGGGCAGGGCTGACACTGAAGCTTTCTTT. It specifies CAWSKLGRADTEAFF.

This chain joins TRBV4-2 and TRBJ2-3; 7 bases map to TRBD2. Trimming removed 0 bases from V and 6 bases from J; junction bases left unmatched: 12. This CDR3 spans 17 amino acids. The germline CDR1 and CDR2 sequences are LGHNA and YNFKEQ. CDR3 nucleotides: TGTGCCAGCAGCCAAGATGTCGGGGCGGGAGCAAGGGATACGCAGTATTTT. This translates into CASSQDVGAGARDTQYF.

This chain uses TRBV5-6 with TRBJ2-7; TRBD2 agrees at 12 bases. The CDR3 contains 14 residues. CDR1 and CDR2 from the germline V gene are SGHDT and YYEEEE. Trimming took 4 bases from V and 3 from J; bases not matched to a gene: 2. CDR3 DNA: TGTGCCAGCAGCCGGACTAGCGGGAACTACGAGCAGTACTTC. Residues: CASSRTSGNYEQYF.

This chain links TRBV25-1 with TRBJ1-1, with 7 bases that match TRBD1. CDR3 length equals 13 residues. Trimming at V came to 7 bases and at J to 0 bases, leaving 2 bases not matched to a gene. The germline V gene has CDR1 MGHDK and CDR2 SYGVNS. The CDR3 bases are TGTGCCAGCACGGGACAGTTGAACACTGAAGCTTTCTTT. It is translated as CASTGQLNTEAFF.

V usage is TRBV5-6 and J usage is TRBJ2-6; the match to TRBD1 covers 9 bases. Unmatched junction bases numbered 10, after V lost 6 bases and J lost 0 bases. The germline gives CDR1 SGHDT, CDR2 YYEEEE. The CDR3 contains 18 residues. The CDR3 coding sequence is TGTGCCAGCACCCAGCAGACAGGGGGGGACTCTGGGGCCAACGTCCTGACTTTC. Translation gives CASTQQTGGDSGANVLTF.

CDR3 amino acids: CASSRQWNTEAFF. The CDR3 DNA sequence: TGCGCCAGCAGCCGTCAGTGGAACACTGAAGCTTTCTTT. The chain carries TRBV10-1 and TRBJ1-1; no reliable D call. The CDR3 spans 13 residues. V lost 6 bases to trimming and J lost 1 base, with 9 bases between them. Germline V lookup: CDR1 WNHNN, CDR2 SYGVQD (reference sequence).

The gene calls are TRBV28 and TRBJ2-6, with D possibly matching TRBD1 (6 bases). V lost 3 bases, J lost 0 bases, and 12 bases lay in between. CDR3 length: 17 amino acids. The germline CDR1 and CDR2 sequences are MDHEN and SYDVKM. The CDR3 reads CASSLGAWTSGANVLTF. Written as DNA, the CDR3 is TGTGCCAGCAGTTTGGGGGCGTGGACCTCTGGGGCCAACGTCCTGACTTTC. Complete variable domain (other parts from reference TRBV28 and TRBJ2-6): DVKVTQSSRYLVKRTGEKVFLECVQDMDHENMFWYRQDPGLGLRLIYFSYDVKMKEKGDIPEGYSVSREKKERFSLILESASTNQTSMYLCASSLGAWTSGANVLTFGAGSRLTVL.

The V and J genes are TRBV6-5 and TRBJ2-3; the D gene is possibly TRBD2 (7 bases). The CDR3 is 15 residues long. Germline-derived CDR1 and CDR2 are MNHEY and SVGAGI. V lost 7 bases, J lost 4 bases, and 18 bases lay in between. Here the CDR3 reads CASTGGRGGADTQYF. The CDR3 DNA follows: TGTGCCAGCACCGGGGGGCGGGGCGGCGCAGATACGCAGTATTTT.

The chain carries TRBV11-2 and TRBJ2-1, with 8 bases that match TRBD2. Per germline, CDR1 SGHAT and CDR2 FQNNGV. This CDR3 has 16 residues. J lost 5 bases, V lost 2 bases, and 8 bases had no gene match. CDR3 residues: CASSLWAGGRNNEQFF. CDR3 coding DNA: TGTGCCAGCAGCTTATGGGCGGGGGGCAGGAACAATGAGCAGTTCTTC.